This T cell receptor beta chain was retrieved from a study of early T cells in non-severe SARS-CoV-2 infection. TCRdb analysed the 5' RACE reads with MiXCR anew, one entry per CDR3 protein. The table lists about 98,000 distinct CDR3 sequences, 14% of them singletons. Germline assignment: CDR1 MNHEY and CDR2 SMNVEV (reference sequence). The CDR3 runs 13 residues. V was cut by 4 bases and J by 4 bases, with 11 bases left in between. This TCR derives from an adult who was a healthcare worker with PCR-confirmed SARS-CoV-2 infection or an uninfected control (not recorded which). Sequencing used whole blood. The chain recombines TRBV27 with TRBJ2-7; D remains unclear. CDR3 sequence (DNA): TGTGCCAGCAGTTGGGGTTTGGATTACGAGCAGTACTTC. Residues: CASSWGLDYEQYF.